What follows are 26 T cell receptor beta chains derived from one specimen sequenced in a study of T cells in Graves' hyperthyroidism and ophthalmopathy. The source material, RNA transcripts, was used to amplify TCR beta CDR3 regions. First-round RT-PCR with HTBI primers amplified the TCR CDR3 region. TCRdb processed the multiplex PCR reads anew with MiXCR; each CDR3 protein has one entry. In the table there are roughly 510,000 distinct CDR3 sequences, 40% to 50% of which are singletons. The sequencing input was peripheral blood or thyroid tissue (not recorded which). The receptors derive from an adult woman with Graves' disease, either hyperthyroidism or ophthalmopathy (not recorded which).

The sample holds many counts of this clonotype. V usage is TRBV2 and J usage is TRBJ1-2; D possibly corresponds to TRBD1 (5 bases). Germline-derived CDR1 and CDR2 are SNHLY and FYNNEI. Trimming shortened V by 7 bases and J by 2 bases, and 11 bases separated the two germline ends. The CDR3 has 13 residues. CDR3 nucleotide sequence: TGTGCCAGCAAGCGTGCAGGGAACTATGGCTACACCTTC. Protein product: CASKRAGNYGYTF.

The chain is built from TRBV20-1 and TRBJ1-1; unclear D gene. The CDR3 is 12 residues long. CDR1 DFQATT and CDR2 SNEGSKA come from the germline V gene (reference sequence). V was pared by 1 base and J by 5 bases, with 8 bases between. The CDR3 DNA follows: TGCAGTGCTAGAGTTAGCGGGACTGAAGCTTTCTTT. As protein: CSARVSGTEAFF.

V gene TRBV20-1 combines with J gene TRBJ2-2, with TRBD1 matching 9 bases. Looked up from germline, CDR1 is DFQATT and CDR2 is SNEGSKA (reference sequence). Losses at the gene ends were 6 bases for V and 4 bases for J; bases not matched to a gene: 12. CDR3 length: 16 residues. CDR3 sequence: CSAFSTGGAGTGELFF. The CDR3 region has the DNA TGCAGTGCCTTCTCTACAGGGGGCGCGGGCACCGGGGAGCTGTTTTTT.

This clonotype was picked up many times. The chain employs TRBV5-5 and TRBJ2-7; possibly TRBD1 for D (6 bases). V dropped 4 bases and J dropped 3 bases, with 14 bases sitting between them. This CDR3 has 14 amino acids. Germline V gene sequence: CDR1 SGHKS, CDR2 YYEKEE (reference sequence). The CDR3 bases are TGTGCCAGCAGCACCTCTACAGGGATCTACGAGCAGTACTTC. Residues: CASSTSTGIYEQYF.

The chain carries TRBV7-9 and TRBJ1-1, with 10 bases that match TRBD1. V lost 5 bases to trimming and J lost 7 bases; unmatched junction nucleotides: 7. Germline values: CDR1 SEHNR, CDR2 FQNEAQ (reference sequence). This CDR3 is built from 14 residues. CDR3 sequence reads: CASSPGTGDREAFF. CDR3 in DNA: TGTGCCAGCAGCCCCGGGACAGGGGATCGTGAAGCTTTCTTT.

The table lists this clonotype with a few counts. The chain recombines TRBV29-1 with TRBJ2-5; 11 bases are shared with TRBD2. The CDR3 runs 15 residues. Trimming cost V 0 bases and J 3 bases; bases outside gene matches: 3. Germline loops: CDR1 SQVTM, CDR2 ANQGSEA. CDR3 in amino acids: CSVEDLAGGEETQYF. The DNA of the CDR3 is TGCAGCGTTGAAGATCTAGCGGGGGGAGAAGAGACCCAGTACTTC.

This clonotype was seen repeatedly, ten times or more. The chain recombines TRBV7-2 with TRBJ2-2; D is uncertain. The V end lost 5 bases, the J end lost 2 bases, and 12 bases lay between the germline ends. This CDR3 spans 15 amino acids. The V gene's germline CDR1 is SGHTA and CDR2 FQGNSA. The CDR3 loop reads CASSPSTLNTGELFF. CDR3 bases: TGTGCCAGCAGCCCCTCGACTCTTAACACCGGGGAGCTGTTTTTT. The variable domain in full, with the rest retrieved from reference TRBV7-2 and TRBJ2-2, is GAGVSQSPSNKVTEKGKDVELRCDPISGHTALYWYRQSLGQGLEFLIYFQGNSAPDKSGLPSDRFSAERTGGSVSTLTIQRTQQEDSAVYLCASSPSTLNTGELFFGEGSRLTVL.

In this sample, this clonotype turned up a few times. The chain couples TRBV5-1 to TRBJ1-4; no reliable D call. V was pared by 4 bases and J by 3 bases, with 10 bases between. The CDR3 is made up of 14 amino acids. Germline values: CDR1 SGHRS, CDR2 YFSETQ. The CDR3 region is CASSPTRPNEKLFF. CDR3 coding DNA: TGCGCCAGCAGCCCAACACGTCCTAATGAAAAACTGTTTTTT.

This chain joins TRBV5-4 and TRBJ1-4; D perhaps matches TRBD1 (6 bases). CDR3 size: 16 residues. The V and J ends lost 2 bases and 2 bases respectively, with 13 bases between them. The germline gives CDR1 SGHNT, CDR2 YYREEE (reference sequence). The CDR3 DNA is TGTGCCAGCAGCTTCGGGACAACGGGGACTAATGAAAAACTGTTTTTT. This translates into CASSFGTTGTNEKLFF.

This clonotype has just one count. Just one base apart from a much larger clone, this may be a read error. The J gene is TRBJ1-5, the V gene TRBV19; D perhaps matches TRBD1 (5 bases). The CDR3 is 15 residues long. Germline loops: CDR1 LNHDA, CDR2 SQIVND (reference sequence). Between the trimmed V and J ends, which lost 4 bases and 6 bases, there was a span of 16 bases. The CDR3 DNA follows: TGTGCCAGTAGTAGCGGCGTGGGGGGGGGTCAGCCCCAGCATTTT. Encoded protein: CASSSGVGGGQPQHF.

This clonotype was seen a handful of times. This sequence joins TRBV12-3 or TRBV12-4 and TRBJ2-7; 15 nucleotides agree with TRBD2. The J segment lost 1 base and the V segment lost 5 bases, leaving 6 bases of the junction unmatched. The CDR3 loop spans 17 amino acids. CDR3 in DNA: TGTGCCAGCAGTCTAGGACTAGCGGGAGGGATGTCCTACGAGCAGTACTTC. It encodes CASSLGLAGGMSYEQYF.

The V gene is TRBV19, the J gene TRBJ1-5; D unresolved. CDR1 and CDR2 from the germline V gene are LNHDA and SQIVND (reference sequence). V was shortened by 9 bases and J by 2 bases, with 17 bases between the two germline ends. This CDR3 spans 15 amino acids. The CDR3 nucleotides are TGTGCCAGCAGCCCGGGCGGTTGGGGCAATCAGCCCCAGCATTTT. Encoded protein: CASSPGGWGNQPQHF.

Remarks on this clonotype: At one of its ends the junction is not consistent with the germline gene, which may arise from a read error. The chain recombines TRBV19 with TRBJ1-1; tentatively, D is TRBD1 (5 bases). There are 15 residues in the CDR3. The germline V gene encodes CDR1 LNHDA and CDR2 SQIVND (reference sequence). Here the CDR3 reads CTSSPTGTLNTEAFF. As DNA, the CDR3 is TGTACCAGTAGTCCCACCGGGACCTTGAACACTGAAGCTTTCTTT.

The table lists this clonotype with many counts. The chain links TRBV4-1 to TRBJ1-1; a weak D match, TRBD1 (5 bases). Trimming left V 0 bases short and J 1 base short, with 12 bases between. CDR3 length: 16 amino acids. Germline V gene lookup returns CDR1 MGHRA and CDR2 YSYEKL. The CDR3, as DNA: TGCGCCAGCAGCCAAGATGAAGGGGCGCGGAACACTGAAGCTTTCTTT. Its protein product is CASSQDEGARNTEAFF.

The chain employs TRBV5-4 and TRBJ2-7; 9 positions match TRBD2. This CDR3 spans 13 amino acids. J lost 5 bases, V lost 8 bases, and 8 bases had no gene match. Germline V gene lookup returns CDR1 SGHNT and CDR2 YYREEE (reference sequence). The CDR3 DNA follows: TGTGCCAGAGGACTAGCGAGGGCAAACGAGCAGTACTTC. As protein: CARGLARANEQYF. Combining the CDR3 with reference TRBV5-4 and TRBJ2-7 gives the whole variable domain ETGVTQSPTHLIKTRGQQVTLRCSSQSGHNTVSWYQQALGQGPQFIFQYYREEENGRGNFPPRFSGLQFPNYSSELNVNALELDDSALYLCARGLARANEQYFGPGTRLTVT.

The chain uses TRBV20-1 and TRBJ1-5; 7 bases match TRBD1. In germline, CDR1 is DFQATT, CDR2 SNEGSKA (reference sequence). J gave up 13 bases and V 5 bases, and 14 bases lay outside the gene matches. This CDR3 spans 13 amino acids. The CDR3 nucleotides are TGCAGTGCTCAGGTCGACAGGGCGGGCAATCAGCATTTT. Translation: CSAQVDRAGNQHF.

The rearrangement joins TRBV10-3 to TRBJ2-6; possible D gene TRBD2, 5 bases. Per the germline V gene, CDR1 is ENHRY and CDR2 is SYGVKD. V was clipped by 6 bases and J by 2 bases, with 11 bases between them. This CDR3 region has 15 residues. The CDR3 coding sequence is TGTGCCATCAGCAGAGGAGGAACTGGGGCCAACGTCCTGACTTTC. Its translation: CAISRGGTGANVLTF.

V is TRBV24-1 and J is TRBJ2-5; 16 nucleotides match TRBD2. Germline lookup yields CDR1 KGHDR and CDR2 SFDVKD. V lost 4 bases to trimming and J lost 4 bases; unmatched junction nucleotides: 8. This CDR3 contains 18 residues. Written as DNA, the CDR3 is TGTGCCACCAGTGACGAAGGGACTAGCGGGAGGGCCGGAGAGACCCAGTACTTC. Protein product: CATSDEGTSGRAGETQYF.

This clonotype was counted ten times or more. The rearrangement links TRBV6-2 or TRBV6-3 to TRBJ1-2; the D is unclear. This CDR3 has 14 residues. The germline V gene encodes CDR1 MNHEY and CDR2 SVGEGT. V dropped 10 bases and J dropped 7 bases, with 22 bases sitting between them. The CDR3 nucleotides read TGTGCCATACAACACGACCCTCCGTCGGGTGGCTACACCTTC. It codes for CAIQHDPPSGGYTF.

The sample holds many counts of this clonotype. The chain is built from TRBV11-2 and TRBJ2-7, with D unresolved. This CDR3 has 14 amino acids. From germline, CDR1 is SGHAT and CDR2 FQNNGV. V lost 5 bases and J lost 1, with 12 bases in between. The CDR3 sequence is CASSLLDWSYEQYF. The CDR3 DNA sequence: TGTGCCAGCAGCCTCCTCGACTGGTCCTACGAGCAGTACTTC.

This chain uses TRBV4-2 with TRBJ2-5, with D uncertain. Germline CDR1 is LGHNA and CDR2 is YNFKEQ. The ends were cut back, 1 base at V and 1 base at J, with 16 bases in the middle. This CDR3 contains 17 residues. In DNA, the CDR3 is TGTGCCAGCAGCCAAGTAGGTGTAGGGCACTGCCAAGAGACCCAGTACTTC. Translation: CASSQVGVGHCQETQYF.

This rearrangement joins TRBV10-3 to TRBJ1-4, with D possibly TRBD1 on 6 matching bases. V was clipped by 3 bases and J by 5 bases, with 10 bases between them. This CDR3 region has 14 residues. The germline V gene encodes CDR1 ENHRY and CDR2 SYGVKD. The CDR3: CAISDTDRNEKLFF. In nucleotides, the CDR3 is TGTGCCATCAGTGACACGGACAGAAATGAAAAACTGTTTTTT.

The chain is built from TRBV2 and TRBJ1-3, with D maybe TRBD1 (5 bases). In germline, CDR1 is SNHLY, CDR2 FYNNEI. This CDR3 is built from 14 residues. The V end was cut by 4 bases, the J end by 4 bases, with 11 bases between. DNA of the CDR3: TGTGCCAGCAGTGGCCGAGGGGAGGGAAACACCATATATTTT. It codes for CASSGRGEGNTIYF.

This sequence joins TRBV19 and TRBJ2-3; the D is unclear. Germline CDR1 and CDR2: LNHDA and SQIVND (reference sequence). V lost 1 base and J 4 bases, leaving 6 bases between the germline ends. The CDR3 loop spans 13 amino acids. The chain's CDR3 is CASSIGLADTQYF. The CDR3 region has the DNA TGTGCCAGTAGTATAGGGCTAGCAGATACGCAGTATTTT.

This clonotype has at least ten counts. This rearrangement joins TRBV19 to TRBJ1-5; D unclear. There are 13 residues in the CDR3. Germline V gives CDR1 LNHDA, CDR2 SQIVND (reference sequence). V dropped 6 bases and J dropped 3 bases, with 9 bases sitting between them. The CDR3 loop reads CASRYSYNQPQHF. DNA of the CDR3: TGTGCCAGTAGGTACAGTTACAATCAGCCCCAGCATTTT.

This clonotype has at least ten counts. This rearrangement joins TRBV5-1 to TRBJ2-5; unclear D gene. With 7 bases removed from V and 2 bases from J, the gap between germline ends came to 9 bases. The CDR3 runs 12 residues. CDR1 is SGHRS, CDR2 YFSETQ, per germline. The CDR3 here is CASRNSQETQYF. CDR3 nucleotide sequence: TGCGCCAGCCGCAACAGTCAAGAGACCCAGTACTTC. The whole variable domain, filled in from reference TRBV5-1 and TRBJ2-5, reads KAGVTQTPRYLIKTRGQQVTLSCSPISGHRSVSWYQQTPGQGLQFLFEYFSETQRNKGNFPGRFSGRQFSNSRSEMNVSTLELGDSALYLCASRNSQETQYFGPGTRLLVL.